The clone carrying this T cell receptor (beta chain) was counted many times. Its antigen remains unidentified. Expressed TCRB transcripts were sequenced because the isolated RNA had all been reverse transcribed beforehand. Sequencing was performed with immunoSEQ multiplex PCR; in TCRdb, only in-frame clones are kept and a portion is missing. The sample has 300,000 to 400,000 clones, 8.5% to 10% seen once; the top ten hold 0.45% to 0.65%. This sample was taken from a study of beta chain features in type 1 diabetes. Study-level results: Moderately but significantly shorter TCRB CDR3s were found in Type 1 diabetes patients in all four CD4+ subsets.

The ends lost 5 bases at V and 6 bases at J; junction bases unmatched: 5. Germline CDR1 and CDR2: SNHLY and FYNNEI. This CDR3 has 14 residues. The receptor's source is a man under 40 with type 1 diabetes. This chain links TRBV2 with TRBJ2-3, with 10 bases lining up with TRBD2. Sequenced sample: central memory CD4+ T cells from blood. This chain's CDR3 is CASSLAGEADTQYF. The CDR3 DNA reads as TGTGCCAGCAGTCTAGCGGGAGAAGCCGATACGCAGTATTTT.